This is a list of T cell receptor beta chains from one sample in a study of OX40 agonist ivuxolimab in advanced cancers. The repertoire was sequenced with immunoSEQ multiplex PCR; TCRdb's copy has only in-frame clones and lacks some. In the table there are approximately 94,000 clones, about 91% of which are singletons. The sample here was CD4+ or CD8+ T cells sorted from blood, taken in a trial of the OX40 agonist ivuxolimab. Receptor source: an adult with an advanced solid tumor such as melanoma, head and neck, liver or kidney cancer. Each CDR3 is given with its conserved first and last residue. The D gene is left open where the match is weak.

CDR3,DNA,J,V,D
CASSYFSGVGEAFF,TGTGCCAGCAGTTACTTCTCAGGGGTAGGTGAAGCTTTCTTT,TRBJ1-1,TRBV6-5,.
CASSATGGAGKNIQYF,TGTGCCAGCAGTGCAACAGGGGGCGCGGGCAAAAACATTCAGTACTTC,TRBJ2-4,TRBV25-1,TRBD1
CASSLAGGDTGELFF,TGCGCCAGCAGCTTGGCCGGGGGCGATACCGGGGAGCTGTTTTTT,TRBJ2-2,TRBV5-1,.
CASSVDIGRPMGEQYF,TGTGCCAGCAGCGTAGATATCGGCAGACCTATGGGGGAGCAGTACTTC,TRBJ2-7,TRBV9,.
CASSFPGTGTGYTF,TGCGCCAGCAGCTTTCCCGGGACAGGAACCGGCTACACCTTC,TRBJ1-2,TRBV5-1,TRBD1
CASSALPSGNTIYF,TGTGCCAGCAGTGCTCTCCCCTCTGGAAACACCATATATTTT,TRBJ1-3,TRBV2,.
CASSSKDRYEQYF,TGTGCCAGCAGCTCCAAGGACAGATACGAGCAGTACTTC,TRBJ2-7,TRBV5-6,.
CASSARLNTEAFF,TGTGCCAGCAGTGCCCGATTGAACACTGAAGCTTTCTTT,TRBJ1-1,TRBV6-1,.
CASSHPGQGFSEAFF,TGCGCCAGCAGTCACCCGGGACAGGGTTTCTCTGAAGCTTTCTTT,TRBJ1-1,TRBV23-1,TRBD1
CASSDSWQGNSPLHF,TGTGCCAGCAGTGACTCGTGGCAGGGAAATTCACCCCTCCACTTT,TRBJ1-6,TRBV6-4,.
CASSLVVAVSSLFLYNEQFF,TGCGCCAGCAGCTTGGTGGTGGCAGTCTCTTCCCTTTTCTTGTACAATGAGCAGTTCTTC,TRBJ2-1,TRBV5-1,.
CASSSYSYEQYF,TGCGCCAGCAGCTCCTACAGCTACGAGCAGTACTTC,TRBJ2-7,TRBV5-1,.
CASSSEASGIYEQYF,TGTGCCAGCAGCTCCGAGGCTAGCGGGATCTACGAGCAGTACTTC,TRBJ2-7,TRBV9,TRBD2
CASSTDRGGLYEQYF,TGTGCCAGTAGTACCGACAGGGGAGGACTCTACGAGCAGTACTTC,TRBJ2-7,TRBV19,TRBD1
CASSLGGTQYF,TGTGCCAGCAGTTTAGGAGGGACCCAGTACTTC,TRBJ2-5,TRBV28,.
CASSLLTGTGELFF,TGTGCCAGCAGCTTACTGACAGGGACCGGGGAGCTGTTTTTT,TRBJ2-2,TRBV11-2,TRBD1